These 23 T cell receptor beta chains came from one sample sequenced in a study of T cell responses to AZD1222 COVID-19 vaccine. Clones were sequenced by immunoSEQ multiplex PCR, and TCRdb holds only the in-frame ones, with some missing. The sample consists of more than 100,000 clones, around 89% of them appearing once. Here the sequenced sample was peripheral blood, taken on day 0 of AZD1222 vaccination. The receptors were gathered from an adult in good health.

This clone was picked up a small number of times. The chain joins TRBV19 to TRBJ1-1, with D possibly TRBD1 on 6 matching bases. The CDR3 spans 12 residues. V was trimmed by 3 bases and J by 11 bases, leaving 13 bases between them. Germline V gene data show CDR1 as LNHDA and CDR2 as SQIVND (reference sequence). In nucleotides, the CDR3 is TGTGCCAGTAGTATGAGGGGGTTGGGGGCTTTCTTT. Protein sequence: CASSMRGLGAFF.

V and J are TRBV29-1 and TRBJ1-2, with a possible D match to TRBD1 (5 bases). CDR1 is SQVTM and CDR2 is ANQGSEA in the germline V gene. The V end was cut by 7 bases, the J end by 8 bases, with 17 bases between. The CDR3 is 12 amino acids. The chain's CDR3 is CSAMLGVYGYTF. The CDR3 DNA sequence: TGCAGCGCAATGTTGGGGGTGTACGGCTACACCTTC.

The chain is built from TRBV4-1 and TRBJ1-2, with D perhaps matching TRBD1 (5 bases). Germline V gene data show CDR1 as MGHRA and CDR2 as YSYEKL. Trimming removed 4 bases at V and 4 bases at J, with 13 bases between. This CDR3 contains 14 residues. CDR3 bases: TGCGCCAGCAGCCCACCGGGACGCTTCTATGGCTACACCTTC. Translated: CASSPPGRFYGYTF.

CDR3: CATSRDRRNDEKLFF. The CDR3 bases are TGTGCCACCAGCAGAGATCGCAGAAATGATGAAAAACTGTTTTTT. This chain uses TRBV15 with TRBJ1-4; D is ambiguous. V gave up 0 bases and J gave up 6 bases, with 11 bases separating them. The CDR3 totals 15 residues. The germline CDR1 and CDR2 sequences are LNHNV and YYDKDF (reference sequence).

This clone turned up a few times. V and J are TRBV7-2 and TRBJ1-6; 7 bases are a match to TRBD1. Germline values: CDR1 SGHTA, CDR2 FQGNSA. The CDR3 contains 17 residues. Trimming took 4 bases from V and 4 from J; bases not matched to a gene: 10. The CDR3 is CASSSGRDRNYNSPLHF. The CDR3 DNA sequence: TGTGCCAGCAGCTCAGGCCGGGACAGAAATTATAATTCACCCCTCCACTTT.

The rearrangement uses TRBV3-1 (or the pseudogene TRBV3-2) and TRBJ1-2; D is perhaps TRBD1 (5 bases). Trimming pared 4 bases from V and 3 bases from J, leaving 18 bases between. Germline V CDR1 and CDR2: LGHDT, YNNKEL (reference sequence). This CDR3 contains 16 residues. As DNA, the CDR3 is TGTGCCAGCAGCCCTTTCGTACCAGTCAGGGACTATGGCTACACCTTC. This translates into CASSPFVPVRDYGYTF.

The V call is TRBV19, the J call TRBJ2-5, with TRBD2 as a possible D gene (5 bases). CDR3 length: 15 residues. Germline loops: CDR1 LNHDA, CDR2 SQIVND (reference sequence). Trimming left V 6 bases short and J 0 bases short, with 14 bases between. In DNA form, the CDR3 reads TGTGCCAGTAGCCTGCGGCGGGCAGACCAAGAGACCCAGTACTTC. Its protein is CASSLRRADQETQYF. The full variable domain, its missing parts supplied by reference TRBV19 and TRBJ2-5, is DGGITQSPKYLFRKEGQNVTLSCEQNLNHDAMYWYRQDPGQGLRLIYYSQIVNDFQKGDIAEGYSVSREKKESFPLTVTSAQKNPTAFYLCASSLRRADQETQYFGPGTRLLVL.

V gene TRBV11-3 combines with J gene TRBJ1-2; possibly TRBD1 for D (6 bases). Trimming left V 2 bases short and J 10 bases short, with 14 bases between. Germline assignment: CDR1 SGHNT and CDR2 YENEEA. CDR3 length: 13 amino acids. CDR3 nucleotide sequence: TGTGCCAGCAGCTTACCGGACAGCACATTCTACACCTTC. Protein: CASSLPDSTFYTF.

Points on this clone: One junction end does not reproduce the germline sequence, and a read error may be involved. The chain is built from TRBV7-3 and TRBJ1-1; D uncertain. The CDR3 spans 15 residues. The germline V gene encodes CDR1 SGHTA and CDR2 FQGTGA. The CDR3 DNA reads TGTGCCAGCAGCCTAACCCCAGTGGTGAACACTGAAGCTTTCTTT. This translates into CASSLTPVVNTEAFF.

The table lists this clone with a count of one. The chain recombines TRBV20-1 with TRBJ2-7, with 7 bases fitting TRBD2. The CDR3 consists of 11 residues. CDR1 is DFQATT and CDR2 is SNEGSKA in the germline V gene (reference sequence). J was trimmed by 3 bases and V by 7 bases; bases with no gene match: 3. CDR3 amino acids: CSGLADYEQYF. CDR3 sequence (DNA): TGCAGTGGGCTAGCGGACTACGAGCAGTACTTC.

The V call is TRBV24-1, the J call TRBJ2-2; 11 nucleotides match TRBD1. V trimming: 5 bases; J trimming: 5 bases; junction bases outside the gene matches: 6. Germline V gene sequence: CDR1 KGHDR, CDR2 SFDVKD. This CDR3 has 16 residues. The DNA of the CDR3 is TGTGCCACCAGTGCCGGGACAGGGGGGTATACCGGGGAGCTGTTTTTT. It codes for CATSAGTGGYTGELFF.

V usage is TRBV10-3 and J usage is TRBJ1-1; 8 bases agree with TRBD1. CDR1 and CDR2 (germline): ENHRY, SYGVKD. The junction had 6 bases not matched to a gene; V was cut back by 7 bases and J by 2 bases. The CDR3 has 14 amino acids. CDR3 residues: CAIKGTGKNTEAFF. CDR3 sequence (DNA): TGTGCCATCAAAGGGACAGGCAAAAACACTGAAGCTTTCTTT.

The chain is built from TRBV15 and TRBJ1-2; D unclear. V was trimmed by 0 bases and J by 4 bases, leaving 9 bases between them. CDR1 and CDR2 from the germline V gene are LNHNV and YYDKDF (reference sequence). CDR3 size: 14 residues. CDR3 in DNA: TGTGCCACCAGCAGAGATTCTGGCAGCTATGGCTACACCTTC. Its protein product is CATSRDSGSYGYTF.

The CDR3 region is CASSLAGIYGYTF. CDR3 coding DNA: TGTGCCAGCAGCTTGGCCGGGATCTATGGCTACACCTTC. The chain combines TRBV5-4 with TRBJ1-2; D uncertain. Germline V gene sequence: CDR1 SGHNT, CDR2 YYREEE (reference sequence). The CDR3 runs 13 residues. V dropped 0 bases and J dropped 4 bases, with 7 bases sitting between them.

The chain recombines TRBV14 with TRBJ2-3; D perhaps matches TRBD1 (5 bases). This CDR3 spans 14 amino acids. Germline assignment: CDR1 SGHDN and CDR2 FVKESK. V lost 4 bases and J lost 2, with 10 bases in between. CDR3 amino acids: CASSPDRDTDTQYF. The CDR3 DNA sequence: TGTGCCAGCAGCCCAGACAGAGACACAGATACGCAGTATTTT.

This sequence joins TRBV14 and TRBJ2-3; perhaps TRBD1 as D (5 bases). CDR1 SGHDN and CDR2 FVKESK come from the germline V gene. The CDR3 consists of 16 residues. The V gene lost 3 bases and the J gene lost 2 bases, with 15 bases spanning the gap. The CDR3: CASSHLKSTDTDTQYF. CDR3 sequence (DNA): TGTGCCAGCAGCCATCTGAAATCGACAGACACAGATACGCAGTATTTT.

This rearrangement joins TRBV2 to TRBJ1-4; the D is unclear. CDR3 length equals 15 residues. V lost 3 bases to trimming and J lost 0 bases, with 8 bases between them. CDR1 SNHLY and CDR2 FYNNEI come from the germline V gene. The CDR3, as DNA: TGTGCCAGCAGTGAGGAAGTTACAACTAATGAAAAACTGTTTTTT. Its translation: CASSEEVTTNEKLFF.

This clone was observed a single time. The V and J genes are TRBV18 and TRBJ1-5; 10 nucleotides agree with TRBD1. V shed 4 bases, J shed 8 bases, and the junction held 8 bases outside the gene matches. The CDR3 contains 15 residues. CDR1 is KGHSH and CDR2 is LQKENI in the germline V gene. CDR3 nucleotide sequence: TGTGCCAGCTCACAAGGGACAGGGGATTTCGAGCCCCAGCATTTT. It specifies CASSQGTGDFEPQHF.

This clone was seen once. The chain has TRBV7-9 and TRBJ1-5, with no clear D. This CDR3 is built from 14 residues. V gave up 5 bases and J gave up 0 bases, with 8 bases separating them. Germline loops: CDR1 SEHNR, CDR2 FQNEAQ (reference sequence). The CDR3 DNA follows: TGTGCCAGCAGCCCTCCTTATAGCAATCAGCCCCAGCATTTT. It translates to CASSPPYSNQPQHF.

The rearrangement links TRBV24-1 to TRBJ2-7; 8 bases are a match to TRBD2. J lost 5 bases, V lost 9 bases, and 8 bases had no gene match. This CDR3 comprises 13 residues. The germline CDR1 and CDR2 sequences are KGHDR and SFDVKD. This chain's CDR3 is CATLDGGANEQYF. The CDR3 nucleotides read TGTGCCACCCTTGACGGGGGGGCCAACGAGCAGTACTTC.

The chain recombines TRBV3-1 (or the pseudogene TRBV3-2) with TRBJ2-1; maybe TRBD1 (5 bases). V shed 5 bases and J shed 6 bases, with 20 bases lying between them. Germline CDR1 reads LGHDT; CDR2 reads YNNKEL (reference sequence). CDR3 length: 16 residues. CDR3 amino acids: CASSSRDRALGNEQFF. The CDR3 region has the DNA TGTGCCAGCAGCTCACGAGACAGAGCTTTGGGCAATGAGCAGTTCTTC.

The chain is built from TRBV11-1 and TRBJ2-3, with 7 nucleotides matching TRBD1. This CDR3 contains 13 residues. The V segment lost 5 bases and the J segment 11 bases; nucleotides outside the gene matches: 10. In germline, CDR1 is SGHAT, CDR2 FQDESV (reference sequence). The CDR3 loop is CASSEGARSGQYF. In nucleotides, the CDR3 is TGTGCCAGCAGCGAGGGGGCACGGTCAGGGCAGTATTTT. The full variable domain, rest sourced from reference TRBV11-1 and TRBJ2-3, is EAEVAQSPRYKITEKSQAVAFWCDPISGHATLYWYRQILGQGPELLVQFQDESVVDDSQLPKDRFSAERLKGVDSTLKIQPAELGDSAMYLCASSEGARSGQYFGPGTRLTVL.

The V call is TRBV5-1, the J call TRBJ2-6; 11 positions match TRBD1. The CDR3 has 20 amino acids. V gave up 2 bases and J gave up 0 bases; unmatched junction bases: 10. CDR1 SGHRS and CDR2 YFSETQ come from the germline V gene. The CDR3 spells CASSFDPPGTGGSGANVLTF. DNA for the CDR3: TGCGCCAGCAGCTTTGATCCTCCCGGGACAGGGGGCTCTGGGGCCAACGTCCTGACTTTC.